This record concerns one T cell receptor beta chain sequence. This specimen belongs to a study of cytomegalovirus exposure and HLA in healthy donors. Deletions cut 0 bases from V and 2 bases from J, with 19 bases between. CDR3 length: 18 amino acids. Per germline, CDR1 GTSNPN and CDR2 SVGIG (reference sequence). The PCR employed 60 Vbeta primers together with 13 Jbeta primers. In the source study's methods: It was a later analysis that counted around 85 million unique TCR beta chains, of which some 9.9 million were shared. Repertoires were generated with immunoSEQ multiplex PCR, while TCRdb's copy carries only in-frame clones and drops some. V and J calls and clone size come straight from that table; D and trimming were deduced from the DNA. The sample lists approximately 120,000 clones; more than 70% were seen once.

This receptor was taken from a man in his thirties or forties in good health and CMV-seronegative. J is TRBJ1-4 and V is TRBV30; D is perhaps TRBD1 (6 bases). The material sequenced was PBMCs. For the CDR3, the DNA is TGTGCCTGGAGTGTATTAGCGACAGGTCTGCGGACTAATGAAAAACTGTTTTTT. Translation gives CAWSVLATGLRTNEKLFF.